This T cell receptor (beta chain) came from a study of blood T cell repertoires in COVID-19. Study-wide context: There were acute and convalescent COVID-19 samples, and they came from the United States, Italy and Spain.

Enrolled through a virtual design, the participants were between 18 and 89 years of age and came from approximately 25 US areas. Participants were placed into cohorts based on the clinical history they reported. In the authors' workflow: Amplifying reference gene primers gave estimates of nucleated cell counts. The assay was immunoSEQ multiplex PCR, and TCRdb's table has in-frame clones only and misses some. V, J and clone size reflect that table, while D and trimming were determined from the DNA. In the table there are around 330,000 clones, around 90% of which are singletons. V was pared by 2 bases and J by 6 bases, with 16 bases between. Germline V lookup: CDR1 SGHAT, CDR2 FQDESV (reference sequence). This CDR3 contains 15 residues.

This clonotype was obtained from a woman aged 18-29 years who had recovered from COVID-19. This chain links TRBV11-1 with TRBJ1-2, with D maybe TRBD1 (5 bases). Material for sequencing was PBMCs or T cells enriched from blood (not recorded which). CDR3 loop: CASSLYGRDPHGYTF. In nucleotides, the CDR3 is TGTGCCAGCAGCTTATATGGCAGGGATCCTCATGGCTACACCTTC.